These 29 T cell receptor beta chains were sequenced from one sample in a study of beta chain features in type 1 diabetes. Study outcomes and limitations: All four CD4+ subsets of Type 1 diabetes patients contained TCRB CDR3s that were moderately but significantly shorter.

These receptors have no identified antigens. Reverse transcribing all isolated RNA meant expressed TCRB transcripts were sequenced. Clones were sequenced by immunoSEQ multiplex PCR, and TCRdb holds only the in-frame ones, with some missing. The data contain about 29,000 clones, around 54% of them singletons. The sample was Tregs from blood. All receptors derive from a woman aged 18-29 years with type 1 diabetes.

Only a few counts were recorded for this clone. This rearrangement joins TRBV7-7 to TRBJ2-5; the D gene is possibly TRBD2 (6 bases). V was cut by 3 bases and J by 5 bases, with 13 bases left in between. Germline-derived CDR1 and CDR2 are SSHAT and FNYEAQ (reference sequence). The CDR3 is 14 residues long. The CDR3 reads CASSFRHGGETQYF. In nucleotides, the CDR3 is TGTGCCAGCAGCTTCAGACACGGAGGGGAGACCCAGTACTTC.

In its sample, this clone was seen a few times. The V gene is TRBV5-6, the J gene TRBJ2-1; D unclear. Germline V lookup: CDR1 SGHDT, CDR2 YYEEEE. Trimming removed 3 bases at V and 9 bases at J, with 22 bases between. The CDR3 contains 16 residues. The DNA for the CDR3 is TGTGCCAGCAGCTCGTGGGCTGGATCCCGCATCGGTGAGCAGTTCTTC. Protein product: CASSSWAGSRIGEQFF.

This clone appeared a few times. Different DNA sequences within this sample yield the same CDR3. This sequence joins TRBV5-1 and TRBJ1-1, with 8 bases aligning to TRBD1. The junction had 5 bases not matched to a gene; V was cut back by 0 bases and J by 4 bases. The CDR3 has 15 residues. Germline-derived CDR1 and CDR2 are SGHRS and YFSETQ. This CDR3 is CASSLVQGAGTEAFF. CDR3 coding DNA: TGCGCCAGCAGCTTGGTGCAGGGGGCCGGCACTGAAGCTTTCTTT.

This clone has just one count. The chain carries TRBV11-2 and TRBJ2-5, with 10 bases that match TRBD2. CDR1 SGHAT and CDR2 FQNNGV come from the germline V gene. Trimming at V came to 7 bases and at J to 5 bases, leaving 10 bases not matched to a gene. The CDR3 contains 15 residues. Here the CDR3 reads CASTRSSGREETQYF. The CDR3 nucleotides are TGTGCCAGCACCCGATCTAGCGGGAGAGAGGAGACCCAGTACTTC.

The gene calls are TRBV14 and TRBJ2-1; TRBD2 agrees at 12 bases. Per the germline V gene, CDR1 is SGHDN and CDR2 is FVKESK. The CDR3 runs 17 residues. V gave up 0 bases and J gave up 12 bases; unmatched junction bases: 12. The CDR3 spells CASSQDVASGRADVQFF. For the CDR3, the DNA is TGTGCCAGCAGCCAAGATGTGGCTAGCGGGAGGGCCGATGTGCAGTTCTTC.

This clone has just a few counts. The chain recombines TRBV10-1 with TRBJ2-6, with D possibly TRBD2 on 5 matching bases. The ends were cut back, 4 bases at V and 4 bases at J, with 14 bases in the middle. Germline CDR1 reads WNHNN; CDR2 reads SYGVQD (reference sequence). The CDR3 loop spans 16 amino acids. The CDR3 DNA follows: TGCGCCAGCAGTGCCGGCGAGGGTGCCGGGGCCAACGTCCTGACTTTC. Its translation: CASSAGEGAGANVLTF.

CDR3 sequence reads: CASSPVGQAYTGELFF. The CDR3 region has the DNA TGTGCCAGCAGCCCGGTCGGACAGGCCTACACCGGGGAGCTGTTTTTT. This chain joins TRBV7-8 and TRBJ2-2; 7 bases are a match to TRBD1. The CDR3 is 16 amino acids. CDR1 SGHVS and CDR2 FQNEAQ come from the germline V gene. Losses at the gene ends were 5 bases for V and 3 bases for J; bases not matched to a gene: 9.

The CDR3 here is CASSLWGLANTGELFF. The CDR3 DNA sequence: TGTGCCAGCAGCTTATGGGGACTAGCTAACACCGGGGAGCTGTTTTTT. The V and J genes are TRBV11-2 and TRBJ2-2, with 9 bases identical to TRBD2. The CDR3 consists of 16 residues. Per the germline V gene, CDR1 is SGHAT and CDR2 is FQNNGV. V was pared by 2 bases and J by 2 bases, with 3 bases of the junction left unmatched.

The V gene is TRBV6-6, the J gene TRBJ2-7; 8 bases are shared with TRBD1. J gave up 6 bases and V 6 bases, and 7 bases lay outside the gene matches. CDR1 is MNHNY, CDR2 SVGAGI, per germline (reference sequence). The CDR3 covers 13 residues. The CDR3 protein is CASRTGATGEQYV. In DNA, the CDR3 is TGTGCCAGCAGGACAGGGGCTACGGGCGAGCAGTACGTC.

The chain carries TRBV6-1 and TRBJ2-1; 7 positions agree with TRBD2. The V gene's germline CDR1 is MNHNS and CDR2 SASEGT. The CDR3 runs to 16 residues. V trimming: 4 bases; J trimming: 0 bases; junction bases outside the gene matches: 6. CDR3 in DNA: TGTGCCAGCAGTGGTACCCTAGCGGTCTCCTACAATGAGCAGTTCTTC. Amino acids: CASSGTLAVSYNEQFF.

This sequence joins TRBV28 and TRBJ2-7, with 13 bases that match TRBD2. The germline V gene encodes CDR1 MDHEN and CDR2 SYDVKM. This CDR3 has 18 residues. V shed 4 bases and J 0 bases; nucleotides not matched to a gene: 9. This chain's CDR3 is CASSSWTSGGGSSYEQYF. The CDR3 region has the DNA TGTGCCAGCAGTTCCTGGACTAGCGGGGGAGGAAGCTCCTACGAGCAGTACTTC.

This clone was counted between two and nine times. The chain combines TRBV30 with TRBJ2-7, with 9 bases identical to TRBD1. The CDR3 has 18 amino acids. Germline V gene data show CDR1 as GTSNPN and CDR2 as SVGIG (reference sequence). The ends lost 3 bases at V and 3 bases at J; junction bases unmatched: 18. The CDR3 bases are TGTGCCTGGAGCAGGGACAGGGATTTTTGGGGAGTGGTCTACGAGCAGTACTTC. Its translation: CAWSRDRDFWGVVYEQYF.

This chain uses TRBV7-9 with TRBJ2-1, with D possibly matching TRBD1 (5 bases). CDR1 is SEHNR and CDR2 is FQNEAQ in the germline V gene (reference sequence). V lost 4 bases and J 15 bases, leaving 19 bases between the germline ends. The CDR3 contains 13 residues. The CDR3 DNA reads TGTGCCAGCAGCTCCACACCGGGTCCAGGGTTGTTCTTC. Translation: CASSSTPGPGLFF. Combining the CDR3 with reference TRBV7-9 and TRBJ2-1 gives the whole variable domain DTGVSQNPRHKITKRGQNVTFRCDPISEHNRLYWYRQTLGQGPEFLTYFQNEAQLEKSRLLSDRFSAERPKGSFSTLEIQRTEQGDSAMYLCASSSTPGPGLFFGPGTRLTVL.

The CDR3 is CASNPYSSYEQYF. CDR3 in DNA: TGTGCCAGCAACCCGTATAGCTCCTACGAGCAGTACTTC. The chain joins TRBV6-1 to TRBJ2-7, with D hard to call. The CDR3 is made up of 13 amino acids. Trimming took off 7 bases at V and 0 bases at J, with 10 bases between the two ends. Germline CDR1 reads MNHNS; CDR2 reads SASEGT.

As DNA, the CDR3 is TGTGCCAGCAACATCAGGGGAGAGCAGTTCTTC. It codes for CASNIRGEQFF. The rearrangement uses TRBV28 and TRBJ2-1, with D tentatively TRBD1 (6 bases). V lost 7 bases and J lost 10, with 11 bases in between. The CDR3 is 11 amino acids. CDR1 MDHEN and CDR2 SYDVKM come from the germline V gene.

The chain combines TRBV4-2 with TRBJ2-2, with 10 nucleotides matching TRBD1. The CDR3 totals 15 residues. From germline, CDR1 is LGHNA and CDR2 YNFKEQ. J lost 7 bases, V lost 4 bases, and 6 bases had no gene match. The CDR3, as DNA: TGTGCCAGCAGCCCCGGACAGGGGGATGGCGGGGAGCTGTTTTTT. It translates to CASSPGQGDGGELFF.

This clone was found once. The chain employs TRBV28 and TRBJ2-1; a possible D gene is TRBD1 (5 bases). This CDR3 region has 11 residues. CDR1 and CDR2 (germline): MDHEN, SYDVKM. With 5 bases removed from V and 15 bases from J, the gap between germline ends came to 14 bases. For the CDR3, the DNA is TGTGCCAGCAGTCGCAACCAGGGTTTGTTCTTC. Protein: CASSRNQGLFF.

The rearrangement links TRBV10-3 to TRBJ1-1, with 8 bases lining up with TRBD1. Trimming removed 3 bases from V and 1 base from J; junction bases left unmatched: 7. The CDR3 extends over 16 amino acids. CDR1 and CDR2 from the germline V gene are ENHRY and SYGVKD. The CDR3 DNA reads TGTGCCATCAGTGAATGGTCAGGGGGCAGGAACACTGAAGCTTTCTTT. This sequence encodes CAISEWSGGRNTEAFF.

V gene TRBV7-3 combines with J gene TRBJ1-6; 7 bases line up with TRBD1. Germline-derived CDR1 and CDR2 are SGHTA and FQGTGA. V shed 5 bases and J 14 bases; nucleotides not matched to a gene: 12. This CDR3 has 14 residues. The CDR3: CASSRGTAFSTLHF. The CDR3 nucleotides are TGTGCCAGCAGCCGCGGGACAGCCTTCTCCACCCTCCACTTT.

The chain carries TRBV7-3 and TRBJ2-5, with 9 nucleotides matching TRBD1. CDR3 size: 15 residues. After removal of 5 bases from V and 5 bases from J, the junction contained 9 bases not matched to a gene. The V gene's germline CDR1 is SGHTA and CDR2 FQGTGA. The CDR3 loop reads CASSPGGTGKETQYF. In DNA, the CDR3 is TGTGCCAGCAGCCCTGGGGGGACAGGGAAGGAGACCCAGTACTTC.

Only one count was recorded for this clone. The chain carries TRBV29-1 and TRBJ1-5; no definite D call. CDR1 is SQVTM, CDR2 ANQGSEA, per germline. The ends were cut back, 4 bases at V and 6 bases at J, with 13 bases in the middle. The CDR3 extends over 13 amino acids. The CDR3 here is CSVAQTEGQPQHF. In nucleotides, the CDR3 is TGCAGCGTTGCCCAGACTGAGGGTCAGCCCCAGCATTTT.

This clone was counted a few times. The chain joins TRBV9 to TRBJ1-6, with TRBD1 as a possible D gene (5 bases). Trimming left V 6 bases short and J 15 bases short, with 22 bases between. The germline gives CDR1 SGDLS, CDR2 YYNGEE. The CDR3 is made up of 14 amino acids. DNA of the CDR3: TGTGCCAGCACCCCCGGGGGGTTTTCGGGACGCCTCCACTTT. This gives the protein CASTPGGFSGRLHF.

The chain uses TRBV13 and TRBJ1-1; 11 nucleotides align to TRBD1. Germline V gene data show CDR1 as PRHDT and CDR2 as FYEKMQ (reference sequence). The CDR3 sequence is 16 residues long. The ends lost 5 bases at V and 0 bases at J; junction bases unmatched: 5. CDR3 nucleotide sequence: TGTGCCAGCAGCCGACGGACAGGGGGCATGAACACTGAAGCTTTCTTT. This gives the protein CASSRRTGGMNTEAFF.

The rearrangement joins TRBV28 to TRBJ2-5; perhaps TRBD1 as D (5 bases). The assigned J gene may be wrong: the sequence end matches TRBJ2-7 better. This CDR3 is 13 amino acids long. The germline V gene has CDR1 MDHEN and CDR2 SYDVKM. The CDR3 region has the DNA TGTGCCAGCAGTTTAGTGGGGCGCTACGAGCAGTACTTC. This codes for CASSLVGRYEQYF.

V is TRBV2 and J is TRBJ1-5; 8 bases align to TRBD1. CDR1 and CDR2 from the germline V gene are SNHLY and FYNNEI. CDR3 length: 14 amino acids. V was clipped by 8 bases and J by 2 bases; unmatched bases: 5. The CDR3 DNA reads TGTGCCAGCGGACAGGGTTTTGGCAATCAGCCCCAGCATTTT. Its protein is CASGQGFGNQPQHF.

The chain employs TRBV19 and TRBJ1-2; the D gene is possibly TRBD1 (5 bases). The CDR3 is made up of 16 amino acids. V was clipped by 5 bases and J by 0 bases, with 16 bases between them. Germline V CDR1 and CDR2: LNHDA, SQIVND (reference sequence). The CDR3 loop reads CASSLLDRSANYGYTF. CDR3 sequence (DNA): TGTGCCAGTAGTTTACTCGACAGATCAGCTAACTATGGCTACACCTTC.

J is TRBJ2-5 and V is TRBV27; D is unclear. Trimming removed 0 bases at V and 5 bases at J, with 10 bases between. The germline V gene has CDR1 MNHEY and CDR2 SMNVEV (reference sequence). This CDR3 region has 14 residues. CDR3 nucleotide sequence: TGTGCCAGCAGTTTATCGCAGCGTGGGGAGACCCAGTACTTC. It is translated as CASSLSQRGETQYF.

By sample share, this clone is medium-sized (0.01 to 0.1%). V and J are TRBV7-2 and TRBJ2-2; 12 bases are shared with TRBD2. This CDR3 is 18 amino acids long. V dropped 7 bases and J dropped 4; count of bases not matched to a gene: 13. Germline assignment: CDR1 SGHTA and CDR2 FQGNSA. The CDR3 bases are TGTGCCAGCACCGCAATCCTCCTAGCGGGAGGGGTCACCGGGGAGCTGTTTTTT. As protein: CASTAILLAGGVTGELFF.

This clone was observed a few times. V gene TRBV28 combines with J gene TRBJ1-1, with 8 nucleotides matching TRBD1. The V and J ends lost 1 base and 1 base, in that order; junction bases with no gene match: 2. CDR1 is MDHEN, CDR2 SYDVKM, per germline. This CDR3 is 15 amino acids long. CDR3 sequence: CASSLSGGWNTEAFF. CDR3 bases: TGTGCCAGCAGTTTATCAGGGGGCTGGAACACTGAAGCTTTCTTT.